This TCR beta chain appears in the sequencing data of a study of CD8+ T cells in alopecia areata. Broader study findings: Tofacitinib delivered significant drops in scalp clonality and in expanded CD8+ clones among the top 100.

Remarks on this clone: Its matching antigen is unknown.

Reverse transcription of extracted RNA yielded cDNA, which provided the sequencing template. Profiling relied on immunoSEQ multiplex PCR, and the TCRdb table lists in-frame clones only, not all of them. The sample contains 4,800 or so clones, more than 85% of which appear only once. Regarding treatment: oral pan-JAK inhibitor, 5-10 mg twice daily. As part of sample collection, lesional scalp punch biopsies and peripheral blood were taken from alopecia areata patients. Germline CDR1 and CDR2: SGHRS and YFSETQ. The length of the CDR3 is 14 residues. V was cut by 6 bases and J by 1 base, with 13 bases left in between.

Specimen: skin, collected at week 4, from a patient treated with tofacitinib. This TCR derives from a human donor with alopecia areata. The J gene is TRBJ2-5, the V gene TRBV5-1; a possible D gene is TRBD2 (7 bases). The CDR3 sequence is CASNREGSQETQYF. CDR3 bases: TGCGCCAGCAACAGGGAGGGGTCCCAAGAGACCCAGTACTTC.